This T cell receptor (beta chain) was captured by sequencing in a study of T cell responses to AZD1222 COVID-19 vaccine. Findings and limits, study-wide: Just a handful of AZD1222 recipients tested seropositive at baseline. Increases in Spike-specific TCR breadth and depth were seen after two AZD1222 doses. Donors, mostly white British, included more females; clonal diversity was possibly underestimated.

TCRdb's table, derived via immunoSEQ multiplex PCR, lists solely in-frame clones and lacks some. The table includes tens of thousands of clones, around nine tenths detected once. Germline V gives CDR1 SGHTA, CDR2 FQGNSA. The CDR3 covers 13 residues. Trimming took 2 bases from V and 6 from J, leaving 11 bases between them. Concerning this clone: Its antigen is not identified.

Specimen: peripheral blood, collected on day 0 of MenACWY control vaccination. J is TRBJ2-7 and V is TRBV7-2; the D is unclear. The sequence derives from an adult in good health. CDR3 sequence (DNA): TGTGCCAGCAGCTTATCTGGCTCCCTCGAGCAGTACTTC. Residues: CASSLSGSLEQYF.